This TCR beta chain was observed in a study of T cells expressing NK-cell markers. For each CDR3 protein, TCRdb gives one entry from its re-call of the 5' RACE reads, without DNA. The data show about 540,000 distinct CDR3 sequences, and the top ten clones hold less than 4.5%. The germline V gene has CDR1 SQVTM and CDR2 ANQGSEA. The CDR3 sequence is 18 residues long. Notes on the study in general: Topping the CD3+CD56-NKG2C+ fraction as well were these clonotypes, in a few donors.

As regards this clonotype: As yet, its antigen is unknown.

This TCR was sampled from a man between 18 and 29 years old in good health. The genes are TRBV29-1 and TRBJ2-1; TCRdb calls TRBD2, which cannot be checked without DNA. The sample was blood T cells: a sorted CD56 or NKG2C T cell subset, CD4+ or CD8+ T cells, or bulk PBMC T cells (not recorded which). The CDR3 reads CSVGPGLAGSTSYNEQFF.